This T cell receptor beta chain was recorded in a study of T cell responses to AZD1222 COVID-19 vaccine. Note on this clone: What it binds is not known.

Germline CDR1 and CDR2: MNHEY and SVGEGT. J was trimmed by 7 bases and V by 2 bases; bases with no gene match: 3. CDR3 length: 13 amino acids. Assay used: immunoSEQ multiplex PCR; TCRdb lists only in-frame clones, some missing. The table records 150,000 to 250,000 clones, approximately 93% of them present only once. Study outcomes and limitations: Nearly half of spike-specific TCRs reportedly target variant regions that are unmutated in the B.1.351 and B.1.1.7 variants.

The material was peripheral blood, obtained 28 days after the second AZD1222 dose. The chain is built from TRBV6-2 or TRBV6-3 and TRBJ1-1; 8 nucleotides line up with TRBD1. This clonotype was sampled from an adult who received the AZD1222 COVID-19 vaccine. The CDR3 here is CASSYRGTGEAFF. DNA of the CDR3: TGTGCCAGCAGTTACCGCGGGACAGGTGAAGCTTTCTTT.